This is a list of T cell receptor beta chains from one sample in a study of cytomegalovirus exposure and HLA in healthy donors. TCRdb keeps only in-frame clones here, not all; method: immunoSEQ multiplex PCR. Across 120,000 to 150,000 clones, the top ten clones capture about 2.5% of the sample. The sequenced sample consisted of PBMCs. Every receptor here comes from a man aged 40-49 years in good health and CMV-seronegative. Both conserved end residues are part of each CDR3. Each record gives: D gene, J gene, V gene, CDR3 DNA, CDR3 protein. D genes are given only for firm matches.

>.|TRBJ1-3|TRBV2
TGTGCCAGCAGGGTAGACAGCGCTGGAAACACCATATATTTT
CASRVDSAGNTIYF
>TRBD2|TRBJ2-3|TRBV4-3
TGCGCCAGCAGCCAAGATCTTACAAGAAGCGGGGGGGGGTATACGCAGTATTTT
CASSQDLTRSGGGYTQYF
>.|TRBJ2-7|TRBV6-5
TGTGCCAGCAATAAACGGGACACCTCATCCTACGAGCAGTACTTC
CASNKRDTSSYEQYF
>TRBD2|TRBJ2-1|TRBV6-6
TGTGCCAGCAGTTACCCTACAGCGGGGACGTACAATGAGCAGTTCTTC
CASSYPTAGTYNEQFF
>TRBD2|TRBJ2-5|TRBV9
TGTGCCAGCAGCGTAGGGGGAGCGGGGGGGTACCAAGAGACCCAGTACTTC
CASSVGGAGGYQETQYF
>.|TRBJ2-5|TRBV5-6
TGTGCCAGCAGCTTCGAAGCGGCACAAGAGACCCAGTACTTC
CASSFEAAQETQYF
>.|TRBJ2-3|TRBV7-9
TGTGCCAGCAGCGACTACCGCACAGATACGCAGTATTTT
CASSDYRTDTQYF
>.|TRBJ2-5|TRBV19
TGTGCCAGTAGTATCGCCGGACACATCCAAGAGACCCAGTACTTC
CASSIAGHIQETQYF
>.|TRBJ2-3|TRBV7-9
TGTGCCAGCAGCTTAGAAGACAGAGATACGCAGTATTTT
CASSLEDRDTQYF
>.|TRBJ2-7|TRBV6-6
TGTGCCAGCAGTTTCCCGACAGAGGACAAGTACTTC
CASSFPTEDKYF
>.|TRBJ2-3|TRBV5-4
TGTGCCAGCAGCCTCCAAATAAGCGGGAGCACAGATACGCAGTATTTT
CASSLQISGSTDTQYF
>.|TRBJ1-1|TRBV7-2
TGTGCCAGCAGCCTGCCGGGCCTACGGGGCACTGAAGCTTTCTTT
CASSLPGLRGTEAFF
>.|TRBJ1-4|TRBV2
TGTGCCAGCAGAGTTCAAACACCTAATGAAAAACTGTTTTTT
CASRVQTPNEKLFF
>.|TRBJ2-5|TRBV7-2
TGTGCCAGCAGCTTAGCGCCCGGGGAGGAGACCCAGTACTTC
CASSLAPGEETQYF
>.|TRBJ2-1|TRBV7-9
TGTGCCAGCAGCTCCGTTGACAGTTTCAATGAGCAGTTCTTC
CASSSVDSFNEQFF
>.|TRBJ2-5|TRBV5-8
TGTGCCAGCAGCTTAACAGGACATTCGTACCAAGAGACCCAGTACTTC
CASSLTGHSYQETQYF
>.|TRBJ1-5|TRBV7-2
TGTGCCAGCAGCTTCCGTGGCAATCAGCCCCAGCATTTT
CASSFRGNQPQHF
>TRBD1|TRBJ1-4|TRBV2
TGTGCCACCAGGGACAGGGATGATAAAGCTAATGAAAAACTGTTTTTT
CATRDRDDKANEKLFF
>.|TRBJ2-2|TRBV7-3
TGTGCCAGCAGTCCCACCGGGTCCCCCGGGACCGGGGAGCTGTTTTTT
CASSPTGSPGTGELFF
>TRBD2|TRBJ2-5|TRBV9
TGTGCCAGCACCGAGCGGGGGGCACTCCAAGAGACCCAGTACTTC
CASTERGALQETQYF
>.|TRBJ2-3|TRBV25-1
TGTGCCAGCAGTGAATTGACAGGCCTTAGCACAGATACGCAGTATTTT
CASSELTGLSTDTQYF
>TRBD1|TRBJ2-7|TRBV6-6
TGTGCCAGCAGTTATGGGACAGCTTCCTACGAGCAGTACTTC
CASSYGTASYEQYF
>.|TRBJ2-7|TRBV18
TGTGCCAGCTCACCAGGAGATCCTGCCTACGAGCAGTACTTC
CASSPGDPAYEQYF
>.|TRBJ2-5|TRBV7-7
TGTGCCAGCAGCCCGTCCCGCAGGGGCGAGACCCAGTACTTC
CASSPSRRGETQYF
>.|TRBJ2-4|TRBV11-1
TGTGCCAGCAGCTTATCCAGGGGTCTAGCCAAAAACATTCAGTACTTC
CASSLSRGLAKNIQYF
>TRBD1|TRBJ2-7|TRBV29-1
TGCAGCGTTGAAGGATTCGAGGGGGCAGGCGAGCAGTACTTC
CSVEGFEGAGEQYF
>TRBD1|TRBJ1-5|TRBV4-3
TGCGCCAGCAGCCAAGAGCCAACAGGGGGCAATCAGCCCCAGCATTTT
CASSQEPTGGNQPQHF
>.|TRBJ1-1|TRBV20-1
TGCAGTGCTAGTTCTACTGAAGCTTTCTTT
CSASSTEAFF
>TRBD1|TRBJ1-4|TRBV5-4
TGTGCCAGCAGCTTACAGGGGCCTAATGAAAAACTGTTTTTT
CASSLQGPNEKLFF
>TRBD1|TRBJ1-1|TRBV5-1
TGCGCCAGCAGCTTGGCCGACAGGGGGATGGTGAACACTGAAGCTTTCTTT
CASSLADRGMVNTEAFF
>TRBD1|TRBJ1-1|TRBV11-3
TGTGCCAGCAGCTCGGGACAGGGGGCAGGTCGGACTGAAGCTTTCTTT
CASSSGQGAGRTEAFF
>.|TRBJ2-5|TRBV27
TGTGCCAGCAGAGGGGGGGTACTCGAGACCCAGTACTTC
CASRGGVLETQYF
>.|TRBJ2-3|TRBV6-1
TGTGCCAGCGGGGCTCGCACAGATACGCAGTATTTT
CASGARTDTQYF
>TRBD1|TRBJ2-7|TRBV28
TGTGCCAGCAGTGGCAGGGGGATAACATACTACGAGCAGTACTTC
CASSGRGITYYEQYF
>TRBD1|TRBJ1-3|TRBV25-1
TGTGCCAGCAGCTCGGACAGGGCTGGCTCTGGAAACACCATATATTTT
CASSSDRAGSGNTIYF
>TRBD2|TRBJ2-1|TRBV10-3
TGTGCCATCACCGAGGGAGCGGGGGGGGTCGATGAGCAGTTCTTC
CAITEGAGGVDEQFF
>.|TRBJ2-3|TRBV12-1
TGTGCCAGCAGCCAATTCGGTCATCAGGGGGCTGGAGATACGCAGTATTTT
CASSQFGHQGAGDTQYF
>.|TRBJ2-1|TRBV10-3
TGTGCCATCACGCCGGGGGTGGGCAATGAGCAGTTCTTC
CAITPGVGNEQFF
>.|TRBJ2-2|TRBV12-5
TGTGCTAGTGCCAAAGCGACAGAAAACACCGGGGAGCTGTTTTTT
CASAKATENTGELFF
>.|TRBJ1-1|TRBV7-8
TGTGCCAGCAGCTCGGGCCTTGGGACTGCGAGATCTGAAGCTTTCTTT
CASSSGLGTARSEAFF
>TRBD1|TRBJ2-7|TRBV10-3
TGTGCCATCAGTGAGTTACAGGGGGCCCCGCGAGACGAGCAGTACTTC
CAISELQGAPRDEQYF
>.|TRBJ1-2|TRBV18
TGTGCCAGCTCACCCGATTCGGGAGGGATTGGCTACACCTTC
CASSPDSGGIGYTF
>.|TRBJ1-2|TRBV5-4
TGTGCCAGCAGCCTCGGCGGCATCTCGGTAAACTATGGCTACACCTTC
CASSLGGISVNYGYTF
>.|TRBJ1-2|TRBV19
TGTGCCAGTAGTATGGAAACAGTCTATGGCTACACCTTC
CASSMETVYGYTF
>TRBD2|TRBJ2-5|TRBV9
TGTGCCAGCAATCTTCCGGGACTAGAGGAGACCCAGTACTTC
CASNLPGLEETQYF
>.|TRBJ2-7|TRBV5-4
TGTGCCAGCAGCTCCACCTTGAGCTCCTACGAGCAGTACTTC
CASSSTLSSYEQYF
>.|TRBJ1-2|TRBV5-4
TGTGCCAGCAGCTTGGGGGGATATAGACAGTATGGCTACACCTTC
CASSLGGYRQYGYTF
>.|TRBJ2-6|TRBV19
TGTGCCAGTAGCCAGGGTGTGGGGGCAAGCTCTGGGGCCAACGTCCTGACTTTC
CASSQGVGASSGANVLTF